This T cell receptor beta chain came from a study of regulatory T cells in long-lasting Graves disease. Whole-study context: Graves' patients, diagnosed recently, had received antithyroid drugs under 3 months.

A remark on this clonotype: What it recognizes is unknown. This may be a read error: a much more frequent sequence differs by one nucleotide.

Time point described: newly diagnosed GD, antithyroid drugs for less than 3 months. Generation of the TCR library employed RNA extracted from PBMCs. The TCR beta library used iRepertoire HTBI primers with Arm-PCR amplification of CDR3. In TCRdb, the multiplex PCR reads were re-called with MiXCR into one record per CDR3 protein. The sample has some 500,000 distinct CDR3 sequences, about 13% seen once; the top ten hold 10%. Study observations and caveats: Only a small sample size was used, which may have cut accuracy.

These data were also reused for a study on T cells in Graves' hyperthyroidism and ophthalmopathy. This second study says: Ophthalmopathy was told apart from stable hyperthyroidism by a 13 V-J model.

This specimen consisted of peripheral blood mononuclear cells (PBMCs), obtained at new diagnosis, from a patient treated with antithyroid drugs. The source is a man aged 25 to 45 with Graves disease.

The CDR3 nucleotides are TGTGCCATCAGCCCTACTTGGGAAAATCAGTCCCAGCATTTT. Protein: CAISPTWENQSQHF. The chain carries TRBV10-3 and TRBJ1-5, with unresolved D. Germline loops: CDR1 ENHRY, CDR2 SYGVKD. The CDR3 length is 14 residues.